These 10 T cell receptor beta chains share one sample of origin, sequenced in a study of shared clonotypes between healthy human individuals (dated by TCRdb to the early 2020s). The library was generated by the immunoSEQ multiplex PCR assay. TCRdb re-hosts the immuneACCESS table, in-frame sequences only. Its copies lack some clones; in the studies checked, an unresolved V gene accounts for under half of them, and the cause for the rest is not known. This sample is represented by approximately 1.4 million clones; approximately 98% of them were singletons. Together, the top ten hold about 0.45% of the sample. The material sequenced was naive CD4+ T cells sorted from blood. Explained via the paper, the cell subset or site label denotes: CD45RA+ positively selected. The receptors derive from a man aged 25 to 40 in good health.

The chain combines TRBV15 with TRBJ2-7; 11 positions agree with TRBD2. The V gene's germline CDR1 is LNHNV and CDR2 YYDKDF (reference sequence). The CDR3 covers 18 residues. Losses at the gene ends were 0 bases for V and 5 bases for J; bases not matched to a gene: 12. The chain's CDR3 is CATSREKVPSGRLDEQYF. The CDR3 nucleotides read TGTGCCACCAGCAGAGAGAAGGTTCCTAGCGGGAGGCTAGACGAGCAGTACTTC.

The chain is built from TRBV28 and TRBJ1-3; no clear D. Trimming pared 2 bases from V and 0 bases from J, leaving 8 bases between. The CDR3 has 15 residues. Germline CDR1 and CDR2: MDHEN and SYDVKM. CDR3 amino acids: CASSLEGYSGNTIYF. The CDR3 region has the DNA TGTGCCAGCAGTTTAGAAGGATACTCTGGAAACACCATATATTTT.

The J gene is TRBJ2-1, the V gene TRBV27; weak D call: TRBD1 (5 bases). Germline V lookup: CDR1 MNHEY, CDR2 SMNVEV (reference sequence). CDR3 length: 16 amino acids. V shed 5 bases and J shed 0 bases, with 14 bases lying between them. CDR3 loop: CASSPQGMSSYNEQFF. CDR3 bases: TGTGCCAGCAGTCCTCAGGGTATGTCCTCCTACAATGAGCAGTTCTTC.

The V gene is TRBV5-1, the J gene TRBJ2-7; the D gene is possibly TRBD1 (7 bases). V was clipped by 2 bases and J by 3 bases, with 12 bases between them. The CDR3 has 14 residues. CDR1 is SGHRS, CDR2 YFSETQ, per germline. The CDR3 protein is CASSFQGGIYEQYF. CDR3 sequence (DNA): TGCGCCAGCAGCTTCCAGGGGGGTATCTACGAGCAGTACTTC.

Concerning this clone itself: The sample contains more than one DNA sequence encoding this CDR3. CDR3 in DNA: TGTGCCAGCAGCTTAGCGGGGGGCTACGAGCAGTACTTC. This translates into CASSLAGGYEQYF. The chain couples TRBV7-6 to TRBJ2-7, with TRBD2 as a possible D gene (6 bases). The CDR3 extends over 13 amino acids. Between the trimmed V and J ends, which lost 0 bases and 3 bases, there was a span of 6 bases. The germline gives CDR1 SGHVS, CDR2 FNYEAQ.

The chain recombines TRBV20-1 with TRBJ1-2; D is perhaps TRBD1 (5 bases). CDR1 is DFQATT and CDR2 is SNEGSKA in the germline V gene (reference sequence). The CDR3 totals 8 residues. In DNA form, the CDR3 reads TGCAGGGGGCATGGCTACACCTTC. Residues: CRGHGYTF.

CDR3 DNA: TGTGCCAGCAACCAGGATAGCAATCAGCCCCAGCATTTT. As protein: CASNQDSNQPQHF. The chain is built from TRBV25-1 and TRBJ1-5; D ambiguous. Germline V gene lookup returns CDR1 MGHDK and CDR2 SYGVNS. This CDR3 is built from 13 residues. The V end was cut by 7 bases, the J end by 0 bases, with 7 bases between.

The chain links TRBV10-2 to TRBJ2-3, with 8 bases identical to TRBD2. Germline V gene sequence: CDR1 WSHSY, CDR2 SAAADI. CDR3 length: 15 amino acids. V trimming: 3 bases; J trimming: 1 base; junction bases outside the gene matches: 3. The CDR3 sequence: CASSEFSGGTDTQYF. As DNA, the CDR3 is TGCGCCAGCAGTGAATTTAGCGGGGGCACAGATACGCAGTATTTT.

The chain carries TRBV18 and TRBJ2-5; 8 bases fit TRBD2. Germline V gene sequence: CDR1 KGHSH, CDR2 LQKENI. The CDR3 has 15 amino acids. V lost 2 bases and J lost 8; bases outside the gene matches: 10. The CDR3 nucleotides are TGTGCCAGCTCACCAATTTCGGGAGGGACGGAAACCCAGTACTTC. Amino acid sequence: CASSPISGGTETQYF. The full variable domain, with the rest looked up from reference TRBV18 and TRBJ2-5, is NAGVMQNPRHLVRRRGQEARLRCSPMKGHSHVYWYRQLPEEGLKFMVYLQKENIIDESGMPKERFSAEFPKEGPSILRIQQVVRGDSAAYFCASSPISGGTETQYFGPGTRLLVL.

The CDR3, as DNA: TGTGCCAGCAAAGAAACTATCGGCACTGAAGCTTTCTTT. Encoded protein: CASKETIGTEAFF. The rearrangement joins TRBV2 to TRBJ1-1, with D uncertain. The V end lost 7 bases, the J end lost 4 bases, and 13 bases lay between the germline ends. Germline values: CDR1 SNHLY, CDR2 FYNNEI. This CDR3 region has 13 residues.